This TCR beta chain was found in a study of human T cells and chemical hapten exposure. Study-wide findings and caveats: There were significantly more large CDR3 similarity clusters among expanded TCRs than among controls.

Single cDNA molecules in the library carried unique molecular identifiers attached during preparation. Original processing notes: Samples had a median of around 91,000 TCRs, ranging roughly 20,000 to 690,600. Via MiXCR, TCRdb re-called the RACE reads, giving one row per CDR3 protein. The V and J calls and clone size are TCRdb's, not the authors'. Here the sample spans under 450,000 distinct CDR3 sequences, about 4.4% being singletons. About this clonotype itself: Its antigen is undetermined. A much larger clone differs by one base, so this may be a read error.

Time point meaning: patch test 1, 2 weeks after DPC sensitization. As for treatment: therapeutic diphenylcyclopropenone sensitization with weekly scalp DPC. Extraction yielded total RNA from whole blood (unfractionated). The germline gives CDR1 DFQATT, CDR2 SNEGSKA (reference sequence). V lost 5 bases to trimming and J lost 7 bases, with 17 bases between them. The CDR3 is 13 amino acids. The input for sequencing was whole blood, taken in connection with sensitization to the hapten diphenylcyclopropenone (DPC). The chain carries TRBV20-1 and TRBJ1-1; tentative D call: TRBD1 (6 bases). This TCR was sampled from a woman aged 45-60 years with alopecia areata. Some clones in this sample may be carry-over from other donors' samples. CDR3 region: CSAPQGRIIEAFF. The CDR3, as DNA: TGCAGTGCTCCTCAGGGGCGTATCATTGAAGCTTTCTTT.